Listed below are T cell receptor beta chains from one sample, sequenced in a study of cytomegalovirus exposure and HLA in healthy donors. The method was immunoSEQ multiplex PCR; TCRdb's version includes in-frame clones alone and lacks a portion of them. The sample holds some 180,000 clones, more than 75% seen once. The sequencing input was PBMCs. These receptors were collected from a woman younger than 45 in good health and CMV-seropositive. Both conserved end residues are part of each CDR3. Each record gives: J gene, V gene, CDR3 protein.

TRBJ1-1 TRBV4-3 CASSHGDRRNTEAFF
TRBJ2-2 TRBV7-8 CASSLRVRRTGELFF
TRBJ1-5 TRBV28 CASSLYRGGGQPQHF
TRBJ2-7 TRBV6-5 CASRTGGGGSYEQYF
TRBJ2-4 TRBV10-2 CASRDLGTSGKNIQYF
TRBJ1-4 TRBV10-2 CASSESTEPGEKLFF
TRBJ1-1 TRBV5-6 CASSVDRGRVNTEAFF
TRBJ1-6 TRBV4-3 CASSQVAVFGNSPLHF
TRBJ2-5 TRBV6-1 CASSDPLVGVETQYF
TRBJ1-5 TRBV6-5 CASSYRSGAGWPQHF
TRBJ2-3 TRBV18 CASSPPGLYTDTQYF
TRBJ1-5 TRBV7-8 CASSLSGQGNQPQHF
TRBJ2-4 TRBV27 CASSLSSPLGKNIQYF
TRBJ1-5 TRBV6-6 CAPDSPNQPQHF
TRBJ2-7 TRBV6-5 CASSYSRQGNYEQYF
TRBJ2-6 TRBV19 CASRGTAGANALTF
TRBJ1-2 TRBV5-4 CASSHNRGSYGYTF
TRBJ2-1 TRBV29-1 CSLKTSGGDSSYNEQFF
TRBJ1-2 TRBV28 CASRTTVEYGYTF
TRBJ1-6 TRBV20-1 CSAGTGGNLHF
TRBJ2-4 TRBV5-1 CASSLGLANSQYF
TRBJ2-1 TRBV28 CASSLRDRGLVEQFF
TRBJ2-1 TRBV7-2 CASSLGGKRDNEQFF
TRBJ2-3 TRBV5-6 CASSLGGGQYF
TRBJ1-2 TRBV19 CASSAAGLYGYTF
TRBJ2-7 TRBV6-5 CASKRQAYEQYF
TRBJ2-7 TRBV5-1 CASSLTSGAYEQYF
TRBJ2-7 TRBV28 CASSLYGAFYEQYF
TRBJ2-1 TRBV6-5 CASSYSAAGGYNEQFF
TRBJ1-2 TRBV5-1 CASSTDRNYGYTF
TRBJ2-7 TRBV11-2 CASSPRPGTLDEQYF
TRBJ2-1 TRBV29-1 CSVEESSYNEQFF
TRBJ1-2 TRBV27 CASSLSGYRGLGYGYTF
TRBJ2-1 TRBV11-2 CASSLARAGGWYEQFF
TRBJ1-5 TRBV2 CASRQGSQPQHF
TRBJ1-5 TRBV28 CASRLRGMMIQPQHF
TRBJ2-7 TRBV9 CASSVDESYEQYF